This entry is about one TCR beta chain. The sample belongs to a study of blood T cell repertoires in COVID-19. Data came from immunoSEQ multiplex PCR; TCRdb stores just in-frame clones and leaves some out. This table has 300,000 to 400,000 clones, around 91% appearing once. Trimming shortened V by 5 bases and J by 2 bases, and 15 bases separated the two germline ends. This CDR3 is 14 amino acids long. Germline-derived CDR1 and CDR2 are GTSNPN and SVGIG (reference sequence). The sample taken for sequencing was peripheral blood. This sequence was found in a woman under 30 who had recovered from COVID-19. The gene calls are TRBV30 and TRBJ1-1; tentatively, D is TRBD1 (6 bases). DNA of the CDR3: TGTGCCTGGGGGACAATCCCTCTAAACACTGAAGCTTTCTTT. Protein: CAWGTIPLNTEAFF. The whole variable domain, filled in from reference TRBV30 and TRBJ1-1, reads SQTIHQWPATLVQPVGSPLSLECTVEGTSNPNLYWYRQAAGRGLQLLFYSVGIGQISSEVPQNLSASRPQDRQFILSSKKLLLSDSGFYLCAWGTIPLNTEAFFGQGTRLTVV.